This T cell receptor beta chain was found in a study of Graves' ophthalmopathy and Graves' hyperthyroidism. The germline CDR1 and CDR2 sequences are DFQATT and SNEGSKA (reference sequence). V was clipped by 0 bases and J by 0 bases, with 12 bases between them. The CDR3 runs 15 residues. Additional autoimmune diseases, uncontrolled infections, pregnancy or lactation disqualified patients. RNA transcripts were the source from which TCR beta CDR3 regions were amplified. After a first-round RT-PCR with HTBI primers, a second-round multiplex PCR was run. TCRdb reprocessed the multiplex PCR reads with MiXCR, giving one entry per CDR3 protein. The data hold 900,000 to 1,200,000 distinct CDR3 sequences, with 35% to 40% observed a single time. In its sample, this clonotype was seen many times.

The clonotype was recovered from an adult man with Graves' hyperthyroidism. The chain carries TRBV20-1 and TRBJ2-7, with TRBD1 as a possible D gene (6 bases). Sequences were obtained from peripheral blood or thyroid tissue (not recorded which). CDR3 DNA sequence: TGCAGTGCTAGAGATCCCGGGACACGCTCCTACGAGCAGTACTTC. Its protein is CSARDPGTRSYEQYF.